This T cell receptor beta chain stems from a study of identical twins. This clonotype has a count of ten or more. TCRdb itself ran the 5' RACE reads through MiXCR, one entry per CDR3 protein. In the table there are hundreds of thousands of distinct CDR3 sequences, approximately 9% of which are singletons. With V trimmed by 5 bases and J by 0 bases, 9 bases remained unmatched. The CDR3 totals 17 residues. Donors were all healthy Caucasians. The same data also contributed to another study, on yellow fever vaccine responses in identical twins.

The receptor was derived from a woman aged 18 to 35 in good health. The rearrangement links TRBV12-3 or TRBV12-4 to TRBJ2-7, with 11 bases aligning to TRBD1. The sample comprised PBMCs. CDR3 loop: CASSRNLGTGGSYEQYF. CDR3 sequence (DNA): TGTGCCAGCAGTCGGAATTTAGGGACAGGGGGCTCCTACGAGCAGTACTTC.